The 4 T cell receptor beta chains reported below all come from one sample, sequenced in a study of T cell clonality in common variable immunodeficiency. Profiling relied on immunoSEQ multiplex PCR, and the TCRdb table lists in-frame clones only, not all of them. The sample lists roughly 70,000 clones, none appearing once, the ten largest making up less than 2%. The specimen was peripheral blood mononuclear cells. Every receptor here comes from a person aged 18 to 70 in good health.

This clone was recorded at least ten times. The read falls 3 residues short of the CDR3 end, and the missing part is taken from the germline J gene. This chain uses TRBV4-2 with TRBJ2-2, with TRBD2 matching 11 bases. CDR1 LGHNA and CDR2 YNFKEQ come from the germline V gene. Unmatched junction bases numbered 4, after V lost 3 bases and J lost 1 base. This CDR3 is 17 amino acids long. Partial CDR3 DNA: TGTGCCAGCAGCCACCCGACTAGCGGGGTGAACACCGGGGAG. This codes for CASSHPTSGVNTGE. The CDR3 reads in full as CASSHPTSGVNTGELFF.

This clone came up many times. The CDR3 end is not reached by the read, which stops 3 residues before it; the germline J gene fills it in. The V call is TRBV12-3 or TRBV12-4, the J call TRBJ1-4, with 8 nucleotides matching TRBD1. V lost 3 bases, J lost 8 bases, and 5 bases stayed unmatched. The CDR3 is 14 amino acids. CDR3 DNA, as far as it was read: TGTGCCAGCAGTTTCCAGGGGGCGGTGGAAAAA. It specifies CASSFQGAVEK. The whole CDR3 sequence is CASSFQGAVEKLFF.

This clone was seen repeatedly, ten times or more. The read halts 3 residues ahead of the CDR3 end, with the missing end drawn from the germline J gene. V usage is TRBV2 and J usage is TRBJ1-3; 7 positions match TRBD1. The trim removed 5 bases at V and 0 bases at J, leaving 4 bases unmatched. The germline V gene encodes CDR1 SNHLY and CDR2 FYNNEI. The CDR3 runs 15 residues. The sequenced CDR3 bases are TGTGCCAGCAGTCCGGAGGGGGCCTCTGGAAACACC. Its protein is CASSPEGASGNT. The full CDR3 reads CASSPEGASGNTIYF.

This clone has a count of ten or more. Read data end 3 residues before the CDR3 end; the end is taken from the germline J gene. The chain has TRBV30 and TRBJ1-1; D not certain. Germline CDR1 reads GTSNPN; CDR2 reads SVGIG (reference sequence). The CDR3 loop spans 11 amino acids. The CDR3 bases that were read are TGTGCCTGGAGTGTACGGGGATTA. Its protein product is CAWSVRGL. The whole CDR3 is CAWSVRGLAFF.